Shown below are 28 T cell receptor beta chains from a single sample sequenced in a study of T-cell reconstitution after alpha-beta-depleted transplantation in children listed by TCRdb under 2016. The receptor library was made with PCR. The data were produced on an Illumina HiSeq 2500. TCR library preparation used molecular barcoding, with unique molecular identifiers applied to normalize quantification of the TCRbeta repertoire. TCRdb reprocessed the public reads (quality trimming at Q25 with fastp, clone calling with MiXCR) and kept in-frame beta chains. Rows with one shared CDR3 protein collapse into an entry with the most common genes and DNA. The sample table lists under 450,000 distinct CDR3 sequences, roughly 15% of them with a count of one. The ten biggest clones cover approximately 4.3% of the sample. Source: PBMCs, taken from the stem cell graft. The source is a human donor who donated a stem cell graft to a child with Fanconi anemia.

J is TRBJ2-2 and V is TRBV5-1; D tentatively fits TRBD1 or TRBD2 (5 bases each). Germline CDR1 reads SGHRS; CDR2 reads YFSETQ. The V gene lost 4 bases and the J gene lost 4 bases, with 17 bases spanning the gap. The CDR3 is made up of 16 amino acids. The CDR3 nucleotides are TGCGCCAGCAGCCCCGAATGGGGGATAAGCACCGGGGAGCTGTTTTTT. Its protein is CASSPEWGISTGELFF.

The J gene is TRBJ2-5, the V gene TRBV27, with 8 positions matching TRBD2. V was pared by 5 bases and J by 5 bases, with 10 bases of the junction left unmatched. Germline V gene lookup returns CDR1 MNHEY and CDR2 SMNVEV (reference sequence). The CDR3 covers 15 residues. This chain's CDR3 is CASSPMTSADETQYF. The CDR3 nucleotides read TGTGCCAGCAGTCCGATGACTAGCGCCGATGAGACCCAGTACTTC.

The chain links TRBV27 to TRBJ1-1; D unclear. The CDR3 is 15 residues long. Per germline, CDR1 MNHEY and CDR2 SMNVEV (reference sequence). V lost 6 bases and J lost 0, with 14 bases in between. The DNA of the CDR3 is TGTGCCAGCAGCCCCGGGTACCCTATGAACACTGAAGCTTTCTTT. It specifies CASSPGYPMNTEAFF.

This clonotype has just a few counts. The chain is built from TRBV2 and TRBJ2-5, with D perhaps given as TRBD1 or TRBD2 (5 bases each). Trimming removed 11 bases at V and 5 bases at J, with 18 bases between. The CDR3 sequence is 13 residues long. Per the germline V gene, CDR1 is SNHLY and CDR2 is FYNNEI. CDR3 loop: CAGTGTLGETQYF. The CDR3 DNA is TGTGCCGGCACCGGGACCCTCGGTGAGACCCAGTACTTC.

The chain employs TRBV12-3 or TRBV12-4 and TRBJ1-5; D ambiguous. This CDR3 is 13 amino acids long. V shed 3 bases and J shed 6 bases, with 9 bases lying between them. CDR3 in amino acids: CASSFAAVQPQHF. In nucleotides, the CDR3 is TGTGCCAGCAGTTTCGCGGCAGTTCAGCCCCAGCATTTT.

The table lists this clonotype with a few counts. The V and J genes are TRBV7-2 and TRBJ2-1, with 9 bases aligning to TRBD1. The CDR3 contains 15 residues. CDR1 and CDR2 (germline): SGHTA, FQGNSA. V was clipped by 8 bases and J by 4 bases; unmatched bases: 9. The chain's CDR3 is CASASGTGTYNEQFF. DNA of the CDR3: TGTGCCAGCGCTTCCGGGACAGGGACTTACAATGAGCAGTTCTTC.

This clonotype was detected many times. Here the CDR3 DNA reads TGTGCCAGCAGCCAAGATCTCGGGACAGGCAATGAGCAGTTCTTC. The encoded protein is CASSQDLGTGNEQFF. This chain connects TRBV3-1 to TRBJ2-1, with 8 positions matching TRBD1. CDR1 and CDR2 from the germline V gene are LGHDT and YNNKEL (reference sequence). V was clipped by 0 bases and J by 6 bases; unmatched bases: 4. The CDR3 contains 15 residues.

This clonotype was detected ten times or more. The J gene is TRBJ1-1, the V gene TRBV9, with D perhaps matching TRBD1 (6 bases). This CDR3 has 16 residues. The germline V gene encodes CDR1 SGDLS and CDR2 YYNGEE. V lost 3 bases to trimming and J lost 4 bases, with 19 bases between them. CDR3 sequence: CASSGIPTGHGTEAFF. The CDR3 bases are TGTGCCAGCAGCGGGATACCCACAGGGCATGGCACTGAAGCTTTCTTT.

This clonotype was counted a few times. V is TRBV11-2 and J is TRBJ1-2; TRBD1 is a possible D gene (6 bases). The V gene lost 3 bases and the J gene lost 4 bases, with 18 bases spanning the gap. Germline CDR1 reads SGHAT; CDR2 reads FQNNGV. The CDR3 runs 16 residues. CDR3 in amino acids: CASSFSSGGTGYGYTF. The DNA of the CDR3 is TGTGCCAGCAGCTTCTCCAGCGGGGGCACTGGCTATGGCTACACCTTC.

This clonotype appeared a few times. This chain joins TRBV6-1 and TRBJ2-3; D possibly corresponds to TRBD1 (6 bases). The ends were cut back, 4 bases at V and 6 bases at J, with 17 bases in the middle. The CDR3 length is 15 residues. The germline gives CDR1 MNHNS, CDR2 SASEGT. The CDR3 bases are TGTGCCAGCAGTGCCAGGACAGCACCTCCCGATACGCAGTATTTT. Protein product: CASSARTAPPDTQYF.

The chain recombines TRBV20-1 with TRBJ2-3; possible D gene TRBD2, 6 bases. The CDR3 loop spans 13 amino acids. From germline, CDR1 is DFQATT and CDR2 SNEGSKA (reference sequence). Trimming pared 1 base from V and 2 bases from J, leaving 7 bases between. This CDR3 is CSARADYTDTQYF. Written as DNA, the CDR3 is TGCAGTGCTAGAGCGGACTACACAGATACGCAGTATTTT.

This clonotype was counted a few times. The V gene is TRBV29-1, the J gene TRBJ2-3; TRBD2 agrees at 8 bases. V shed 8 bases and J 5 bases; nucleotides not matched to a gene: 6. The CDR3 runs to 12 residues. Germline CDR1 reads SQVTM; CDR2 reads ANQGSEA. The CDR3 reads CSHRGGVDTQYF. The DNA of the CDR3 is TGCAGCCACCGGGGGGGAGTAGATACGCAGTATTTT.

Only a few counts were recorded for this clonotype. The chain links TRBV4-2 to TRBJ2-6; D perhaps matches TRBD1 (6 bases). The CDR3 contains 16 residues. Germline CDR1 reads LGHNA; CDR2 reads YNFKEQ. The ends were cut back, 2 bases at V and 1 base at J, with 9 bases in the middle. The CDR3 nucleotides are TGTGCCAGCAGCCAATATACAGGGTCTGGGGCCAACGTCCTGACTTTC. Encoded protein: CASSQYTGSGANVLTF.

The chain recombines TRBV27 with TRBJ2-3, with no clear D. Germline CDR1 reads MNHEY; CDR2 reads SMNVEV (reference sequence). The germline V and J ends were trimmed by 0 bases and 0 bases, with 13 bases remaining between them. This CDR3 is 17 amino acids long. For the CDR3, the DNA is TGTGCCAGCAGTTTATCCCTTGTCGGTCCTAGCACAGATACGCAGTATTTT. Amino acids: CASSLSLVGPSTDTQYF.

This clonotype was found many times. The chain links TRBV5-1 to TRBJ2-1; 9 bases fit TRBD2. Germline V gene lookup returns CDR1 SGHRS and CDR2 YFSETQ. The CDR3 sequence is 16 residues long. Trimming took 4 bases from V and 5 from J; bases not matched to a gene: 10. CDR3 DNA sequence: TGCGCCAGCAGCATAACCGGGACTAGCATTAACAATGAGCAGTTCTTC. As protein: CASSITGTSINNEQFF.

This clonotype turned up a few times. This rearrangement joins TRBV12-3 or TRBV12-4 to TRBJ2-6, with D maybe TRBD2 (6 bases). V was cut by 1 base and J by 7 bases, with 8 bases left in between. The length of the CDR3 is 14 residues. CDR3 sequence (DNA): TGTGCCAGCAGTTTAGGGGGGACTGCCAACGTCCTGACTTTC. Amino acids: CASSLGGTANVLTF.

The sample holds a few counts of this clonotype. The chain employs TRBV5-5 and TRBJ1-2, with D possibly TRBD1 on 5 matching bases. The CDR3 is made up of 14 amino acids. Trimming took 1 base from V and 4 from J, leaving 11 bases between them. The germline V gene encodes CDR1 SGHKS and CDR2 YYEKEE (reference sequence). This CDR3 reads CASSLKGTGYGYTF. The CDR3 region has the DNA TGTGCCAGCAGCTTGAAGGGGACGGGCTATGGCTACACCTTC. Together with reference TRBV5-5 and TRBJ1-2, the CDR3 gives the full variable domain: DAGVTQSPTHLIKTRGQQVTLRCSPISGHKSVSWYQQVLGQGPQFIFQYYEKEERGRGNFPDRFSARQFPNYSSELNVNALLLGDSALYLCASSLKGTGYGYTFGSGTRLTVV.

Comments on this clonotype: The junction shows a germline mismatch at one end, possibly a read error. V usage is TRBV27 and J usage is TRBJ1-1, with TRBD1 matching 12 bases. The CDR3 covers 14 residues. In germline, CDR1 is MNHEY, CDR2 SMNVEV (reference sequence). DNA for the CDR3: TGTGCCAGCAGTCGTACGGGACAGGGGGCTGAACCTTTCTTT. This translates into CASSRTGQGAEPFF.

The J gene is TRBJ1-4, the V gene TRBV2, with D uncertain. The germline V gene has CDR1 SNHLY and CDR2 FYNNEI. This CDR3 is 14 amino acids long. V was clipped by 1 base and J by 4 bases, with 7 bases between them. The chain's CDR3 is CASSEEQINEKLFF. The CDR3 region has the DNA TGTGCCAGCAGTGAAGAACAGATTAATGAAAAACTGTTTTTT.

CDR3 nucleotide sequence: TGTGCCAGCAGTGATCAAGCGAGCTACTACAATGAGCAGTTCTTC. This encodes CASSDQASYYNEQFF. The chain couples TRBV2 to TRBJ2-1; D is ambiguous. This CDR3 is 15 amino acids long. V was clipped by 3 bases and J by 3 bases, with 12 bases between them. Germline V gene sequence: CDR1 SNHLY, CDR2 FYNNEI.

The gene calls are TRBV20-1 and TRBJ2-1; D gene uncertain. This CDR3 contains 11 residues. Trimming took 5 bases from V and 5 from J, leaving 7 bases between them. CDR1 is DFQATT and CDR2 is SNEGSKA in the germline V gene (reference sequence). CDR3 sequence (DNA): TGCAGTGCTGGTACCAACAATGAGCAGTTCTTC. Translation: CSAGTNNEQFF.

This clonotype was counted many times. V usage is TRBV4-2 and J usage is TRBJ2-7; D is unresolved. The V end lost 0 bases, the J end lost 0 bases, and 9 bases lay between the germline ends. The germline V gene encodes CDR1 LGHNA and CDR2 YNFKEQ. The CDR3 loop spans 15 amino acids. CDR3 region: CASSQDTTSSYEQYF. The CDR3, as DNA: TGTGCCAGCAGCCAAGACACCACAAGCTCCTACGAGCAGTACTTC.

This clonotype was found a few times. The V call is TRBV10-3, the J call TRBJ1-1; D unresolved. Germline CDR1 and CDR2: ENHRY and SYGVKD. The CDR3 is 14 amino acids. Trimming removed 2 bases at V and 10 bases at J, with 17 bases between. CDR3 loop: CAISEDTFTGIAFF. The CDR3 nucleotides are TGTGCCATCAGTGAGGACACCTTCACGGGAATAGCTTTCTTT.

This clonotype was detected a few times. The V and J genes are TRBV25-1 and TRBJ2-6; the D gene is possibly TRBD2 (7 bases). Germline lookup yields CDR1 MGHDK and CDR2 SYGVNS. CDR3 length equals 16 residues. Trimming shortened V by 9 bases and J by 2 bases, and 17 bases separated the two germline ends. The CDR3 reads CASSFGGATGANVLTF. The CDR3 DNA reads as TGTGCCAGTTCTTTTGGGGGGGCGACTGGGGCCAACGTCCTGACTTTC.

The chain is built from TRBV28 and TRBJ1-2; 8 nucleotides line up with TRBD1. The CDR3 has 17 amino acids. Looked up from germline, CDR1 is MDHEN and CDR2 is SYDVKM. After removal of 4 bases from V and 3 bases from J, the junction contained 13 bases not matched to a gene. CDR3 nucleotides: TGTGCCAGCAGTTCGGACAGGGCCGGCCTTGAGGACTATGGCTACACCTTC. Residues: CASSSDRAGLEDYGYTF.

This clonotype was seen ten or more times. The chain couples TRBV20-1 to TRBJ2-7, with D perhaps matching TRBD1 (6 bases). CDR3 length equals 12 residues. V gave up 1 base and J gave up 3 bases, with 7 bases separating them. From germline, CDR1 is DFQATT and CDR2 SNEGSKA (reference sequence). This CDR3 is CSARGDNYEQYF. In nucleotides, the CDR3 is TGCAGTGCTAGAGGGGACAACTACGAGCAGTACTTC.

By sample share, this clonotype is medium-sized. CDR3 amino acids: CASKVSGNTGELFF. The CDR3, as DNA: TGCGCCAGCAAGGTCTCTGGGAACACCGGGGAGCTGTTTTTT. The gene calls are TRBV10-2 and TRBJ2-2, with D hard to call. The V end was cut by 7 bases, the J end by 1 base, with 10 bases between. The germline CDR1 and CDR2 sequences are WSHSY and SAAADI. The CDR3 sequence is 14 residues long.

Ten or more counts support this clonotype. The J gene is TRBJ2-7, the V gene TRBV6-2 or TRBV6-3, with TRBD1 as a possible D gene (5 bases). Germline CDR1 is MNHEY and CDR2 is SVGEGT. The CDR3 runs to 16 residues. V shed 2 bases and J shed 1 base, with 15 bases lying between them. CDR3 bases: TGTGCCAGCAGTTACAGTTACAGGAAACCTTCCTACGAGCAGTACTTC. Protein product: CASSYSYRKPSYEQYF.